This T cell receptor (beta chain) derives from a study of cytotoxic CD8 clonotypes in ibrutinib-treated CLL. A note on this clone: The antigen is unknown.

Sequencing used immunoSEQ multiplex PCR; TCRdb keeps in-frame clones, though not all of them. The data contain about 300,000 clones, 70% to 80% of them singletons. General study results and limits: Before falling back toward baseline at progression, clonality had risen at the time of ibrutinib response.

Sample: PBMCs, taken at disease progression, from a patient treated with ibrutinib. The sequence came from a human donor with chronic lymphocytic leukemia.

CDR3 in amino acids: CSVRFGPNYGYTF. As DNA, the CDR3 is TGCAGCGTTAGATTTGGTCCAAACTATGGCTACACCTTC. V gene TRBV29-1 combines with J gene TRBJ1-2; no clear D gene. V was trimmed by 5 bases and J by 2 bases, leaving 12 bases between them. The CDR3 has 13 amino acids. The germline gives CDR1 SQVTM, CDR2 ANQGSEA.